This TCR beta chain derives from a study of regulatory T cells in long-lasting Graves disease (dated by TCRdb to the early 2020s). Looking at the study overall: Newly diagnosed Graves' disease patients had taken antithyroid drugs for less than 3 months. Persistent Graves' disease patients were compared with newly diagnosed Graves' disease patients by peripheral blood TCR sequencing and RNA sequencing. The study was conducted in China and was registered as a clinical trial. A total of about 33 samples underwent TCR sequencing, from roughly 13 patients with persistent Graves' disease and some 20 patients with newly diagnosed Graves' disease. The research as a whole found: Only the TCR beta chain was sequenced and analyzed. The study examined only peripheral blood because the primary lesion, thyroid tissue, could not be accessed. Persistent disease showed preferential use of TRBV28, TRBJ1-2 and TRBJ2-5, whereas newly diagnosed disease favored TRBV20-1 and TRBJ2-1. As a limitation, the authors acknowledged that the small sample size may reduce accuracy. Persistent patients shared more public clonotypes among themselves (2,741) than newly diagnosed patients did (over 900). Persistent Graves' disease patients showed lower TCR Shannon entropy and fewer highly expanded clones than newly diagnosed patients, suggesting clonal expansion.

Explained via the paper, the time point label denotes: newly diagnosed GD, antithyroid drugs for less than 3 months. RNA was extracted from PBMCs in TRIzol for both TCR sequencing and RNA sequencing. Graves' disease was diagnosed according to American Thyroid Association guidelines. Patients were recruited from an endocrinology department in Xi'an, China. Each patient gave 7.5 to 10 milliliters of peripheral blood, collected in an EDTA anticoagulant tube. PBMCs were isolated by Ficoll Paque Plus density gradient separation without further T cell sorting. An Agilent 2100 Bioanalyzer and agarose gel were used to check RNA quality, and a NanoDrop 2000 was used to measure RNA concentration. The library was generated by multiplex PCR. The listed sequencing device is Illumina HiSeq 4000. iRepertoire HTBI primers and Arm-PCR amplification of CDR3 regions were used to construct TCR beta libraries. PCR products were gel purified before sequencing. In the paper's pipeline: Gene usage analysis of CDR3 amino acid clonotypes relied on the roughly 60 TRBV and 14 TRBJ segments identified across samples. COPE and FqMerger were used to merge filtered high-quality paired reads into contigs. BLAST was used to align contigs to IMGT TRBV, TRBD and TRBJ reference genes, and CDR3 was defined according to IMGT. Highly expanded clones were defined as clonotypes with a frequency above 0.1%. Repertoire diversity was measured by Shannon entropy, and V-J evenness by the Gini coefficient. A clonotype found in more than one individual was treated as public. TCRdb reanalyzed the raw reads on its own, using fastp at Q25 for trimming and MiXCR for clone calling, and kept in-frame beta chains. Rows merge per CDR3 protein into single entries with the most common DNA and genes. In this record, the V and J calls reflect TCRdb's handling and not the investigators' own analysis. This sample holds about 520,000 distinct CDR3 sequences; more than 10% were observed only once. The ten biggest clones cover roughly 8.9% of the sample.

The germline V gene gives CDR1 as MNHNS and CDR2 as SASEGT. Counted from cysteine to phenylalanine, this CDR3 has 13 amino acids. Here the CDR3 DNA is all that survives: 39 bases in frame from base 1. From V the trimming removes 4 bases and from J it removes 4 bases, while the gene matches leave 3 bases of the junction unaccounted for. The table lists this clonotype with many counts. It has no known antigen specificity. No qualities accompany the bases; no much larger clone lies one base away. The same data also went into a second study, on T cells in Graves' hyperthyroidism and ophthalmopathy. Looking at the second paper: A patient counted as having stable Graves' hyperthyroidism if no progression to ophthalmopathy occurred over 18 months of follow-up. Hyperthyroidism patients were aged 18 to 65 years and newly diagnosed, with disease duration of less than 2 months. Any patient with an uncontrolled infection, another autoimmune disease, pregnancy or lactation was excluded. Diagnoses were established on the basis of clinical symptoms, serum thyroxine and TRAb, thyroid ultrasound, and orbital computed tomography. For the first round of RT-PCR on the TCR CDR3, the HTBI primer set was used together with the Qiagen OneStep RT-PCR kit. Most expanded thyroid clonotypes (frequency above 0.001) were also detected in blood, suggesting blood repertoires may reflect thyroid immune responses. A 13 V-J signature model separated ophthalmopathy from stable hyperthyroidism, with approximately 87% sensitivity and around 84% specificity in cross-validation and 80%/75% in testing. In validation, the model predicted progression to ophthalmopathy with roughly 66% sensitivity and roughly 75% specificity, a median of approximately 6.7 months before onset. To identify TCR V-J signatures that set the groups apart, the researchers used a discovery cohort of 100 patients, made up of roughly 40 with Graves' ophthalmopathy and 57 with stable Graves' hyperthyroidism. An independent validation cohort of under 20 hyperthyroidism patients and approximately 17 patients who later progressed to ophthalmopathy tested prospective prediction of ophthalmopathy. The roughly 99 discovery patients were divided at random into training and test sets in a 7:3 ratio. The study also compared thyroid tissue and blood T-cell repertoires from more than five Graves' hyperthyroidism patients. After blood sampling, hyperthyroidism patients were treated with methimazole at a starting dose of 30 mg daily, and ophthalmopathy patients were treated with high-dose intravenous methylprednisolone. The libraries were constructed in a second round of multiplex PCR and then size-selected and purified. Paired-end sequencing of the libraries was performed with 100 bp reads on an Illumina HiSeq2000. SOAPnuke was used to process the raw data, removing reads that contained adapters or uncalled bases, had a mean Phred below 15, or lacked an exact match to the constant primer or identifier. High-quality paired reads were merged with COPE v1.2.5, and unique nucleotide sequences were defined as clonotypes. MiTCR v1.1 was used to align clonotypes to the IMGT TRBV, TRBD and TRBJ reference segments. The analysis included only V-J combinations with a frequency above 0.0001, which together covered more than 98% of the repertoires. The TCS score was defined as the ratio of F50 (clonal expansion) to E x V (chaos), calculated using BLOSUM62-based TCRdist between CDR3 peptides within each V-J. Welch's t-statistics and random forest reduced roughly 530 V-J features to around 14, which were used in a naive Bayes classifier (R e1071). Sample size was not statistically predetermined, and investigators were not blinded to group allocation. According to the paper, TCR Vbeta CDR3 sequencing was carried out on about 140 peripheral blood samples, which came from about 45 ophthalmopathy, under 80 hyperthyroidism and approximately 17 progressor patients.

The sequence is built from TRBV6-1 and TRBJ1-2; 7 of the junction bases match TRBD1. This receptor was obtained from a woman aged 25 to 39 with Graves disease. Donor details come from another sample of the same person, matched by shared clones. Material: peripheral blood mononuclear cells (PBMCs), obtained at new diagnosis, from a patient treated with antithyroid drugs. The sequence in DNA is TGTGCCAGCAGTGCGGGACAGATCTATGGCTACACCTTC. This sequence encodes CASSAGQIYGYTF.